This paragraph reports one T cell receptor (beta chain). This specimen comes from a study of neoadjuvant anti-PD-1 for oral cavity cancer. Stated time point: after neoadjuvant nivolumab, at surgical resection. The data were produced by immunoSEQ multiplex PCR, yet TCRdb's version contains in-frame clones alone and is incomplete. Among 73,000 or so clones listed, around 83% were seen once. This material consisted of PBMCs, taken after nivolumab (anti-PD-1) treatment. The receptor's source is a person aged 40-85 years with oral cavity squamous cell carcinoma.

CDR3 nucleotides: TGTGCCAGCTCCCTTTGGGCGGGAGGACGTGATACGCAGTATTTT. This translates into CASSLWAGGRDTQYF. The rearrangement joins TRBV6-1 to TRBJ2-3; 8 bases line up with TRBD2. The CDR3 contains 15 residues. Germline V gene lookup returns CDR1 MNHNS and CDR2 SASEGT. J was trimmed by 6 bases and V by 8 bases; bases with no gene match: 13.